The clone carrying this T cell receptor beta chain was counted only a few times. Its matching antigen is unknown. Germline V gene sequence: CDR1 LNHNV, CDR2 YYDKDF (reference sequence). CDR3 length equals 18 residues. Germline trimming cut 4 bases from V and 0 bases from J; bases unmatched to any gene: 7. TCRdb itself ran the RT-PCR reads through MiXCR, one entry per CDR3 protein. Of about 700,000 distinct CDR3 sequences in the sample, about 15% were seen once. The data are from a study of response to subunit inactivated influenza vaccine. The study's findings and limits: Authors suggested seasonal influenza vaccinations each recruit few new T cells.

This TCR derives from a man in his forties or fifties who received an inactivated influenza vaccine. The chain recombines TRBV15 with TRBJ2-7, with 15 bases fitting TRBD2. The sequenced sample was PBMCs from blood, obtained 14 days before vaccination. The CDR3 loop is CATSTLGLAGGSSYEQYF. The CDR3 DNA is TGTGCCACCAGCACTCTAGGACTAGCGGGAGGGTCCTCCTACGAGCAGTACTTC.